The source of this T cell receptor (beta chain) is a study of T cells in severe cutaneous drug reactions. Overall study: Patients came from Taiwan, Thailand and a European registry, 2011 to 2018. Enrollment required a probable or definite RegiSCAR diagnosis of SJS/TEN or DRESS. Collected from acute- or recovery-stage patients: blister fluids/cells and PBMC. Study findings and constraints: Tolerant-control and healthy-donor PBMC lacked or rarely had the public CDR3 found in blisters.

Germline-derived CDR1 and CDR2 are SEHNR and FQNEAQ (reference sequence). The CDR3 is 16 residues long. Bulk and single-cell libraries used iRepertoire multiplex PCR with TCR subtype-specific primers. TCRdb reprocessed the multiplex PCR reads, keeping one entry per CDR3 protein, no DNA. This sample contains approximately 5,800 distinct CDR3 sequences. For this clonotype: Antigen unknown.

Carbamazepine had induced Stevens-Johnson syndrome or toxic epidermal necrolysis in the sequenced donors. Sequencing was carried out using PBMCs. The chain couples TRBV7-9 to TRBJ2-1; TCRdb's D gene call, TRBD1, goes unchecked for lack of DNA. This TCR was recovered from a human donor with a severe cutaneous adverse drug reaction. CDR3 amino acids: CASSLFRGPSYNEQFF. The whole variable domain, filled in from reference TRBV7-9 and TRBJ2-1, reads DTGVSQNPRHKITKRGQNVTFRCDPISEHNRLYWYRQTLGQGPEFLTYFQNEAQLEKSRLLSDRFSAERPKGSFSTLEIQRTEQGDSAMYLCASSLFRGPSYNEQFFGPGTRLTVL.